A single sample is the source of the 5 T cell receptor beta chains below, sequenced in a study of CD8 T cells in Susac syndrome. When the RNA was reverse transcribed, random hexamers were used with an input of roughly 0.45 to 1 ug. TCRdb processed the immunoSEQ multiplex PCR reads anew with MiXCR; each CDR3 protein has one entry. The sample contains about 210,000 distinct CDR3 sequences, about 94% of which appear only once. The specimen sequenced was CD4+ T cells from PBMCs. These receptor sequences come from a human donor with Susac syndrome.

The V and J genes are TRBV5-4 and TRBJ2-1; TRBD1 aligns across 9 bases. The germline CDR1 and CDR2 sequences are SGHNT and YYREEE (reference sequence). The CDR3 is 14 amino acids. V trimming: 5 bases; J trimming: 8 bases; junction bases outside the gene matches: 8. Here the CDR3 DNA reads TGTGCCAGCAGTCCTCGACAGGGGGACGATGAGCAGTTCTTC. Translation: CASSPRQGDDEQFF.

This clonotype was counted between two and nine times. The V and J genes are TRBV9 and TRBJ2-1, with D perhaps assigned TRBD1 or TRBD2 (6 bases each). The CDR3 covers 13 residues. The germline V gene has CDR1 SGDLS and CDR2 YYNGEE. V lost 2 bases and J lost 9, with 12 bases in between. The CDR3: CASSVLEGGEQFF. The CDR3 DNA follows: TGTGCCAGCAGCGTTCTGGAGGGGGGTGAGCAGTTCTTC. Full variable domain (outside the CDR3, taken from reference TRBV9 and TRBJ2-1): DSGVTQTPKHLITATGQRVTLRCSPRSGDLSVYWYQQSLDQGLQFLIQYYNGEERAKGNILERFSAQQFPDLHSELNLSSLELGDSALYFCASSVLEGGEQFFGPGTRLTVL.

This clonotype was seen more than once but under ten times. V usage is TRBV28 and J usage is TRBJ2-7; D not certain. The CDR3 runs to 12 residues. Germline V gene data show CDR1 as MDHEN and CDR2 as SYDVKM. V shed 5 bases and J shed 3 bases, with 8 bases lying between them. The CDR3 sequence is CASSRTDYEQYF. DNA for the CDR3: TGTGCCAGCAGTCGGACCGACTACGAGCAGTACTTC.

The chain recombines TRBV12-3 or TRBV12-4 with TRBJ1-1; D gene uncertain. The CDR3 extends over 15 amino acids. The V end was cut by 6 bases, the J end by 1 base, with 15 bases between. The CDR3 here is CASRLMAGWNTEAFF. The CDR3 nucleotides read TGTGCCAGCAGGTTAATGGCAGGTTGGAACACTGAAGCTTTCTTT.

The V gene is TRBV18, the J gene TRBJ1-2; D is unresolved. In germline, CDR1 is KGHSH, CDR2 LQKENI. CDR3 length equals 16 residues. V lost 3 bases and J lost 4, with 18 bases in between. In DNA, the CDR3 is TGTGCCAGCTCACCCGCTGTGGAAAAGAGACTCTATGGCTACACCTTC. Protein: CASSPAVEKRLYGYTF.